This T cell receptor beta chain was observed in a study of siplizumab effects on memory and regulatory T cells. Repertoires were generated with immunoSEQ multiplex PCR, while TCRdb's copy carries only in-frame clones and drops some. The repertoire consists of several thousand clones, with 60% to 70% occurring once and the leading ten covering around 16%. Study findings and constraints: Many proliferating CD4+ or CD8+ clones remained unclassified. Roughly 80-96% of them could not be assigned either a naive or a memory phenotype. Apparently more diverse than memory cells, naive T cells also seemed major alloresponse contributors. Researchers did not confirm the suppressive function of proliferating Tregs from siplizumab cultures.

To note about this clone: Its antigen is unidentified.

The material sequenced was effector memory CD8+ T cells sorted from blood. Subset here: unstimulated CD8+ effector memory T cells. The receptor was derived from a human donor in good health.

The CDR3 is CASSQEEGAGGEQYF. CDR3 sequence (DNA): TGCGCCAGCAGCCAAGAAGAGGGGGCAGGGGGAGAGCAGTACTTC. The genes are TRBV4-3 and TRBJ2-7; 7 nucleotides line up with TRBD1. Germline V gene data show CDR1 as LGHNA and CDR2 as YSLEER. The CDR3 has 15 residues. V gave up 0 bases and J gave up 7 bases; unmatched junction bases: 9.